This T cell receptor (beta chain) was found in a study of T cell changes during pregnancy in multiple sclerosis. Measured with immunoSEQ multiplex PCR; TCRdb has only the in-frame clones, and not every one. This sample has 55,000 to 65,000 clones, with 80% to 95% found just once. The sample here was peripheral blood, taken in the second trimester of pregnancy. This clonotype was obtained from a female donor with multiple sclerosis, enrolled in a pregnancy study.

The CDR3 region has the DNA TGTGCCAGCCTTCGGACAGGAGGAAACACCATATATTTT. Its translation: CASLRTGGNTIYF. V and J are TRBV7-9 and TRBJ1-3, with 7 nucleotides matching TRBD1. The V gene end was trimmed by 8 bases and the J gene end by 4 bases; junction bases not matched to a gene: 5. The CDR3 consists of 13 residues. The germline CDR1 and CDR2 sequences are SEHNR and FQNEAQ (reference sequence).